This TCR beta chain was captured in a study of blood T cell repertoires in COVID-19. Looked up from germline, CDR1 is MGHRA and CDR2 is YSYEKL. The CDR3 sequence is 15 residues long. V shed 6 bases, J shed 10 bases, and the junction held 10 bases outside the gene matches. The assay was immunoSEQ multiplex PCR, and TCRdb's table has in-frame clones only and misses some. This sample has about 240,000 clones, with 80% to 85% found just once. The sample was peripheral blood. The origin of this receptor is a woman aged 60-70 years with active or convalescent COVID-19. This chain connects TRBV4-1 to TRBJ2-1; 12 bases fit TRBD2. The chain's CDR3 is CASRKIGTSGLEQFF. The CDR3 nucleotides read TGCGCCAGCAGAAAAATTGGGACTAGCGGGTTGGAGCAGTTCTTC.